The T cell receptor beta chain described here comes from a study of shared clonotypes between healthy human individuals. Sequenced by immunoSEQ multiplex PCR; TCRdb stores in-frame clones only, minus some. The table shows 2,100,000 or so clones, with around 95% occurring only once. The CDR3 spans 12 residues. V dropped 5 bases and J dropped 4 bases, with 6 bases sitting between them. CDR1 LNHDA and CDR2 SQIVND come from the germline V gene (reference sequence). Material for sequencing was naive CD4+ T cells sorted from blood. This sample's subset: CD45RA+ positively selected. This chain joins TRBV19 and TRBJ1-5, with D unresolved. The TCR was taken from a man between 18 and 35 years old in good health. The CDR3 nucleotides read TGTGCCAGTAGTGTCTTAAATCAGCCCCAGCATTTT. This encodes CASSVLNQPQHF.